These 28 T cell receptor beta chains came from one sample sequenced in a study of blood T cell repertoires in COVID-19 (dated by TCRdb to the early 2020s). Library construction relied on the immunoSEQ multiplex PCR assay. As stored in TCRdb, this immuneACCESS dataset retains in-frame rearrangements with V and J assigned. A fraction of the clones does not appear; measured against another copy, unresolved V genes explain less than half of the discrepancy, and the remainder lacks a known reason. In all, the sample holds 250,000 to 300,000 clones, and about 89% of those were seen once. In total, the top ten clones hold approximately 2.2% of the sample. Sequences were obtained from peripheral blood. Receptor source: a man in his fifties or sixties with acute or convalescent COVID-19.

The CDR3 coding sequence is TGTGCCAGCAGCCAGGGACTTCTCGCAAAACTGTTTTTT. This encodes CASSQGLLAKLFF. The gene calls are TRBV3-1 (or the pseudogene TRBV3-2) and TRBJ1-4; tentative D call: TRBD1 (5 bases). Germline V lookup: CDR1 LGHDT, CDR2 YNNKEL (reference sequence). V shed 3 bases and J shed 10 bases, with 12 bases lying between them. This CDR3 region has 13 residues.

Concerning this clone: Compared with germline, one end of the junction differs, possibly owing to a read error. The chain is built from TRBV7-9 and TRBJ2-7; D may be TRBD2 (7 bases). Germline V gives CDR1 SEHNR, CDR2 FQNEAQ (reference sequence). The CDR3 has 12 residues. Here the CDR3 DNA reads TGTGCCAGCAGCTTAGTGGGGGGGCCTTTAACATTC. Protein sequence: CASSLVGGPLTF.

J is TRBJ1-4 and V is TRBV21-1; whether TRBD1, the table's D call, matches the DNA was not checked. TRBV21-1 is classified as a pseudogene. The CDR3 spans 15 residues. The CDR3 reads CASNPTGGGREKLFF. As DNA, the CDR3 is TGTGCCAGCAATCCAACAGGGGGGGGTCGGGAAAAACTGTTTTTT.

V and J are TRBV3-1 (or the pseudogene TRBV3-2) and TRBJ1-2, with D possibly being TRBD1 (6 bases). There are 16 residues in the CDR3. V lost 4 bases and J 0 bases, leaving 15 bases between the germline ends. Germline V gene lookup returns CDR1 LGHDT and CDR2 YNNKEL (reference sequence). The CDR3 spells CASSLRRQVANYGYTF. CDR3 in DNA: TGTGCCAGCAGCCTCCGACGACAGGTAGCTAACTATGGCTACACCTTC.

This sequence joins TRBV19 and TRBJ2-2; D is perhaps TRBD1 (5 bases). Germline lookup yields CDR1 LNHDA and CDR2 SQIVND (reference sequence). There are 16 residues in the CDR3. V lost 9 bases and J lost 2, with 19 bases in between. The CDR3 reads CASAFQGVLNTGELFF. CDR3 sequence (DNA): TGTGCCAGCGCGTTCCAGGGTGTCTTAAACACCGGGGAGCTGTTTTTT.

This clone came up once. The V gene is TRBV29-1, the J gene TRBJ1-1; TRBD1 matches at 8 bases. The CDR3 has 12 amino acids. With 4 bases clipped from V and 8 bases from J, the junction kept 6 bases outside the gene matches. Per germline, CDR1 SQVTM and CDR2 ANQGSEA. The CDR3 spells CSVVGQGIEAFF. DNA for the CDR3: TGCAGCGTTGTAGGACAGGGAATCGAAGCTTTCTTT. Combining the CDR3 with reference TRBV29-1 and TRBJ1-1 gives the whole variable domain SAVISQKPSRDICQRGTSLTIQCQVDSQVTMMFWYRQQPGQSLTLIATANQGSEATYESGFVIDKFPISRPNLTFSTLTVSNMSPEDSSIYLCSVVGQGIEAFFGQGTRLTVV.

The chain has TRBV30 and TRBJ2-5; TRBD1 matches at 12 bases. CDR3 length: 15 residues. V lost 4 bases and J lost 4; bases outside the gene matches: 7. Germline V gene sequence: CDR1 GTSNPN, CDR2 SVGIG (reference sequence). The CDR3 loop is CAWNPWDRGRETQYF. The CDR3 DNA sequence: TGTGCCTGGAACCCTTGGGACAGGGGGCGAGAGACCCAGTACTTC.

Only a few counts were recorded for this clone. The J gene is TRBJ2-7, the V gene TRBV9; TRBD2 might be the D (5 bases). The ends were cut back, 1 base at V and 7 bases at J, with 18 bases in the middle. The CDR3 has 15 amino acids. In germline, CDR1 is SGDLS, CDR2 YYNGEE. The CDR3 is CASSVMEVGFREQYF. DNA of the CDR3: TGTGCCAGCAGCGTAATGGAGGTTGGGTTCCGGGAGCAGTACTTC.

The rearrangement links TRBV5-1 to TRBJ2-6; the match to TRBD2 covers 15 bases. Germline V gene sequence: CDR1 SGHRS, CDR2 YFSETQ. The CDR3 covers 19 residues. The V segment lost 4 bases and the J segment 4 bases; nucleotides outside the gene matches: 9. CDR3 in DNA: TGCGCCAGCAGCCCCATTGGACTAGCGGGGGGGCAAGGGGCCAACGTCCTGACTTTC. Translating gives CASSPIGLAGGQGANVLTF.

The chain is built from TRBV7-9 and TRBJ1-4; 7 bases line up with TRBD1. The CDR3 is 14 amino acids. The V segment lost 8 bases and the J segment 4 bases; nucleotides outside the gene matches: 7. Germline V gene lookup returns CDR1 SEHNR and CDR2 FQNEAQ (reference sequence). The CDR3 region has the DNA TGTGCCAGCGGACGGACAGGTGGTAATGAAAAACTGTTTTTT. Residues: CASGRTGGNEKLFF.

The rearrangement uses TRBV28 and TRBJ2-3; perhaps TRBD2 as D (7 bases). Deletions cut 4 bases from V and 2 bases from J, with 16 bases between. This CDR3 contains 16 residues. CDR1 MDHEN and CDR2 SYDVKM come from the germline V gene. CDR3 region: CASSSRRGRHTDTQYF. For the CDR3, the DNA is TGTGCCAGCAGTTCGAGGCGGGGGCGCCACACAGATACGCAGTATTTT.

The rearrangement links TRBV11-3 to TRBJ2-3; D remains unclear. The CDR3 runs 14 residues. Germline V gene sequence: CDR1 SGHNT, CDR2 YENEEA. Trimming removed 5 bases from V and 4 bases from J, with 13 bases in between. The CDR3: CASSPQRESDTQYF. The CDR3 bases are TGTGCCAGCAGCCCCCAGCGTGAGTCAGATACGCAGTATTTT.

CDR3 sequence (DNA): TGTGCCAGCAGTTGGGTCAGGGGAGTAGATACGCAGTATTTT. Encoded protein: CASSWVRGVDTQYF. The V and J genes are TRBV27 and TRBJ2-3; D is perhaps TRBD1 (6 bases). Germline V gene lookup returns CDR1 MNHEY and CDR2 SMNVEV (reference sequence). V dropped 4 bases and J dropped 5 bases, with 13 bases sitting between them. This CDR3 region has 14 residues.

V gene TRBV5-1 combines with J gene TRBJ1-2, with no clear D. CDR3 length equals 14 residues. V lost 0 bases, J lost 8 bases, and 14 bases lay in between. The germline gives CDR1 SGHRS, CDR2 YFSETQ. CDR3 nucleotides: TGCGCCAGCAGCTTGGCCCGGGAAGTAAACGGCTACACCTTC. Its translation: CASSLAREVNGYTF.

The rearrangement links TRBV6-5 to TRBJ1-1; TRBD1 aligns across 8 bases. The CDR3 has 15 residues. Germline V gene sequence: CDR1 MNHEY, CDR2 SVGAGI. After removal of 6 bases from V and 4 bases from J, the junction contained 10 bases not matched to a gene. DNA for the CDR3: TGTGCCAGCAGCCCAGGGGGCGCCGGAATCACTGAAGCTTTCTTT. Its translation is CASSPGGAGITEAFF.

The chain uses TRBV30 and TRBJ1-2; no clear D gene. The CDR3 runs to 11 residues. The germline V gene has CDR1 GTSNPN and CDR2 SVGIG (reference sequence). With 0 bases removed from V and 8 bases from J, the gap between germline ends came to 7 bases. In nucleotides, the CDR3 is TGTGCCTGGAGTGTGGGGAGCGGCTACACCTTC. It codes for CAWSVGSGYTF.

The J gene is TRBJ2-7, the V gene TRBV7-3, with a possible D match to TRBD2 (5 bases). Germline V gene sequence: CDR1 SGHTA, CDR2 FQGTGA. With 2 bases removed from V and 4 bases from J, the gap between germline ends came to 6 bases. This CDR3 region has 12 residues. This chain's CDR3 is CASSLRGYEQYF. The CDR3 DNA follows: TGTGCCAGCAGCTTACGAGGGTACGAGCAGTACTTC. The full variable domain, with the rest looked up from reference TRBV7-3 and TRBJ2-7, is GAGVSQTPSNKVTEKGKYVELRCDPISGHTALYWYRQSLGQGPEFLIYFQGTGAADDSGLPNDRFFAVRPEGSVSTLKIQRTERGDSAVYLCASSLRGYEQYFGPGTRLTVT.

The chain has TRBV29-1 and TRBJ1-2; D gene unclear. This CDR3 region has 11 residues. Germline values: CDR1 SQVTM, CDR2 ANQGSEA. Trimming took off 5 bases at V and 3 bases at J, with 7 bases between the two ends. The CDR3 loop is CSVNRDYGYTF. The CDR3, as DNA: TGCAGCGTTAATCGTGACTATGGCTACACCTTC.

V usage is TRBV11-2 and J usage is TRBJ2-1; TRBD2 matches 7 bases. V dropped 4 bases and J dropped 6; count of bases not matched to a gene: 6. CDR3 length: 14 amino acids. Germline CDR1 reads SGHAT; CDR2 reads FQNNGV. The CDR3 sequence is CASSYPGLINEQFF. Written as DNA, the CDR3 is TGTGCCAGCAGCTACCCGGGACTAATCAATGAGCAGTTCTTC.

This chain uses TRBV7-2 with TRBJ1-4; 8 nucleotides agree with TRBD1. The CDR3 contains 14 residues. J gave up 10 bases and V 4 bases, and 8 bases lay outside the gene matches. CDR1 and CDR2 (germline): SGHTA, FQGNSA. This CDR3 reads CASSSRQGPGKLFF. In nucleotides, the CDR3 is TGTGCCAGCAGCTCAAGACAGGGGCCCGGAAAACTGTTTTTT.

The rearrangement links TRBV24-1 to TRBJ2-3; 10 bases line up with TRBD2. Trimming took 4 bases from V and 3 from J; bases not matched to a gene: 6. Germline lookup yields CDR1 KGHDR and CDR2 SFDVKD. The length of the CDR3 is 16 residues. The CDR3 here is CATSEKAGGPTDTQYF. Here the CDR3 DNA reads TGTGCCACCAGTGAAAAAGCGGGGGGGCCGACAGATACGCAGTATTTT.

The chain carries TRBV3-1 (or the pseudogene TRBV3-2) and TRBJ2-3, with 7 bases identical to TRBD2. V lost 0 bases to trimming and J lost 4 bases; unmatched junction nucleotides: 7. Germline CDR1 LGHDT, CDR2 YNNKEL (reference sequence). CDR3 length: 16 residues. Written as DNA, the CDR3 is TGTGCCAGCAGCCAAGAGACTAGCAAGGAGTCAGATACGCAGTATTTT. It codes for CASSQETSKESDTQYF.

This rearrangement joins TRBV18 to TRBJ2-7; weak D call: TRBD1 (6 bases). Trimming removed 4 bases from V and 4 bases from J, with 11 bases in between. The CDR3 is made up of 13 amino acids. In germline, CDR1 is KGHSH, CDR2 LQKENI. CDR3 sequence: CASSRGQPYEQYF. CDR3 DNA: TGTGCCAGCTCACGAGGACAGCCATACGAGCAGTACTTC.

This rearrangement joins TRBV24-1 to TRBJ2-2; no reliable D call. This CDR3 is 16 amino acids long. Trimming removed 6 bases at V and 4 bases at J, with 17 bases between. Germline CDR1 is KGHDR and CDR2 is SFDVKD. CDR3 region: CATSSPRPTGTGELFF. As DNA, the CDR3 is TGTGCCACCAGTTCCCCCAGGCCAACCGGCACCGGGGAGCTGTTTTTT.

The V gene is TRBV18, the J gene TRBJ2-2; 7 bases map to TRBD1. The CDR3 is 17 amino acids. J was trimmed by 0 bases and V by 0 bases; bases with no gene match: 4. Germline CDR1 KGHSH, CDR2 LQKENI. The CDR3 spells CASSPPGQLSNTGELFF. CDR3 sequence (DNA): TGTGCCAGCTCACCACCGGGACAGCTCTCGAACACCGGGGAGCTGTTTTTT.

The chain has TRBV5-5 and TRBJ1-2; the D gene is possibly TRBD1 (6 bases). V lost 2 bases and J lost 7, with 12 bases in between. This CDR3 comprises 13 residues. Per the germline V gene, CDR1 is SGHKS and CDR2 is YYEKEE (reference sequence). CDR3: CASSLTGSGGYTF. CDR3 bases: TGTGCCAGCAGCTTAACAGGGTCGGGTGGCTACACCTTC.

The rearrangement uses TRBV7-2 and TRBJ2-2; D ambiguous. The CDR3 spans 12 residues. Trimming removed 6 bases from V and 6 bases from J, with 8 bases in between. Germline CDR1 SGHTA, CDR2 FQGNSA. The CDR3 is CASREEAGELFF. In DNA, the CDR3 is TGTGCCAGCAGGGAAGAGGCCGGGGAGCTGTTTTTT.

The gene calls are TRBV18 and TRBJ2-1; 10 bases align to TRBD1. Germline assignment: CDR1 KGHSH and CDR2 LQKENI. This CDR3 spans 19 amino acids. Germline trimming cut 4 bases from V and 7 bases from J; bases unmatched to any gene: 19. The CDR3 region is CASSLLSPGTGALMNEQFF. In DNA form, the CDR3 reads TGTGCCAGCTCACTTCTATCCCCCGGGACAGGGGCCCTTATGAATGAGCAGTTCTTC.